These 12 T cell receptor beta chains were sequenced from one sample in a study of T cells of healthy individuals listed by TCRdb under 2018. Library preparation was by 5' RACE. The sequencer was an Illumina MiSeq. TCRdb trimmed public reads at Q25 via fastp, called clones via MiXCR and kept in-frame beta chains. Here each entry gathers all rows of one CDR3 protein and keeps the most common genes and DNA. Across this sample there are 63,000 or so distinct CDR3 sequences, with around 15% seen only once. The ten largest clonotypes hold less than 6% of the sample. The receptors originated from a human donor in good health.

This clonotype showed up many times. This chain joins TRBV6-2 or TRBV6-3 and TRBJ2-3, with 7 bases matching TRBD2. The CDR3 sequence is 16 residues long. Germline V gene sequence: CDR1 MNHEY, CDR2 SVGEGT. Trimming removed 0 bases from V and 4 bases from J; junction bases left unmatched: 7. The CDR3 sequence is CASSYSSGGGPDTQYF. For the CDR3, the DNA is TGTGCCAGCAGTTACTCGTCGGGAGGCGGCCCAGATACGCAGTATTTT.

The chain employs TRBV7-9 and TRBJ2-7; weak D call: TRBD1 (6 bases). V was pared by 6 bases and J by 0 bases, with 12 bases between. Germline CDR1 SEHNR, CDR2 FQNEAQ (reference sequence). This CDR3 is built from 14 residues. The CDR3 DNA reads TGTGCCAGCAGACCCGGGACAAACTCCTACGAGCAGTACTTC. Its translation: CASRPGTNSYEQYF.

This clonotype was counted many times. The V and J genes are TRBV12-3 or TRBV12-4 and TRBJ1-1; D gene uncertain. The CDR3 covers 11 residues. The germline V and J ends were trimmed by 3 bases and 4 bases, with 3 bases remaining between them. In nucleotides, the CDR3 is TGTGCCAGCAGTTTGACCACTGAAGCTTTCTTT. Its protein product is CASSLTTEAFF.

This clonotype was detected many times. The gene calls are TRBV10-3 and TRBJ2-5, with TRBD1 identical over 8 bases. J lost 1 base, V lost 6 bases, and 4 bases had no gene match. CDR1 is ENHRY, CDR2 SYGVKD, per germline. The CDR3 loop spans 14 amino acids. The CDR3 is CAIRSDRAQETQYF. CDR3 nucleotide sequence: TGTGCCATCAGATCGGACAGGGCCCAAGAGACCCAGTACTTC.

The V and J genes are TRBV9 and TRBJ2-5; the match to TRBD2 covers 8 bases. CDR3 length equals 15 residues. Germline V CDR1 and CDR2: SGDLS, YYNGEE. Losses at the gene ends were 0 bases for V and 2 bases for J; bases not matched to a gene: 3. CDR3 residues: CASSVEASGQETQYF. DNA for the CDR3: TGTGCCAGCAGCGTAGAGGCTAGCGGGCAAGAGACCCAGTACTTC.

This clonotype was picked up many times. This sequence joins TRBV18 and TRBJ1-5; the D gene is possibly TRBD1 (5 bases). There are 16 residues in the CDR3. V was clipped by 6 bases and J by 2 bases, with 17 bases between them. Germline-derived CDR1 and CDR2 are KGHSH and LQKENI. The chain's CDR3 is CASSRGVEVGNQPQHF. In DNA form, the CDR3 reads TGTGCCAGCTCTAGGGGAGTGGAAGTTGGCAATCAGCCCCAGCATTTT. Full variable domain (remainder filled in from reference TRBV18 and TRBJ1-5): NAGVMQNPRHLVRRRGQEARLRCSPMKGHSHVYWYRQLPEEGLKFMVYLQKENIIDESGMPKERFSAEFPKEGPSILRIQQVVRGDSAAYFCASSRGVEVGNQPQHFGDGTRLSIL.

CDR3 region: CASSYSAGDTDTQYF. The CDR3 DNA is TGTGCCAGCAGTTACTCGGCGGGGGACACAGATACGCAGTATTTT. The rearrangement joins TRBV6-5 to TRBJ2-3, with 7 bases matching TRBD2. The V segment lost 0 bases and the J segment 2 bases; nucleotides outside the gene matches: 2. The V gene's germline CDR1 is MNHEY and CDR2 SVGAGI. CDR3 length equals 15 residues.

This clonotype has at least ten counts. The genes are TRBV20-1 and TRBJ2-3, with D possibly matching TRBD1 (7 bases). The germline V gene has CDR1 DFQATT and CDR2 SNEGSKA (reference sequence). The CDR3 runs to 14 residues. The V gene lost 6 bases and the J gene lost 4 bases, with 17 bases spanning the gap. The CDR3 DNA sequence: TGCAGTGCAAACAGGGGATCGGGGGCAGATACGCAGTATTTT. This gives the protein CSANRGSGADTQYF.

The rearrangement links TRBV20-1 to TRBJ2-3; TRBD2 might be the D (6 bases). V was clipped by 4 bases and J by 1 base, with 12 bases between them. This CDR3 is 14 amino acids long. CDR1 is DFQATT and CDR2 is SNEGSKA in the germline V gene (reference sequence). DNA of the CDR3: TGCAGTGCTATCGGGGGAGCAGGCACAGATACGCAGTATTTT. Its translation is CSAIGGAGTDTQYF.

The sample holds many counts of this clonotype. The V and J genes are TRBV20-1 and TRBJ2-1; the D gene is possibly TRBD2 (6 bases). V lost 3 bases, J lost 4 bases, and 16 bases lay in between. Germline V CDR1 and CDR2: DFQATT, SNEGSKA (reference sequence). This CDR3 contains 15 residues. CDR3 residues: CSASRGGGGYNEQFF. The CDR3 nucleotides read TGCAGTGCTAGTAGGGGCGGTGGGGGGTACAATGAGCAGTTCTTC.

Within the sample, this clonotype is medium-sized. V is TRBV5-6 and J is TRBJ2-2; 10 nucleotides line up with TRBD2. The germline V gene has CDR1 SGHDT and CDR2 YYEEEE. The ends lost 0 bases at V and 4 bases at J; junction bases unmatched: 6. This CDR3 contains 17 residues. CDR3 amino acids: CASSLATSGDVTGELFF. In DNA, the CDR3 is TGTGCCAGCAGCTTGGCAACTAGCGGGGACGTCACCGGGGAGCTGTTTTTT.

The chain carries TRBV28 and TRBJ2-3; maybe TRBD2 (5 bases). Trimming shortened V by 5 bases and J by 3 bases, and 12 bases separated the two germline ends. The germline gives CDR1 MDHEN, CDR2 SYDVKM. CDR3 length equals 14 residues. The CDR3 loop is CASSDLGATDTQYF. The CDR3 DNA reads TGTGCCAGCAGTGATTTGGGAGCAACAGATACGCAGTATTTT.